This T cell receptor (beta chain) was profiled in a study of blood T cells in healthy people across ages. Healthy Caucasians from Russia aged about 6 to 90 served as donors. Overall study findings and caveats: Estimates based on one million T cells were treated as lower bounds. There were more naive CD4+ cells and higher diversity in long-lived donors than in aged donors.

Using a J-beta primer mix together with a sample-barcoded 5' primer, a second PCR was run for 7 to 11 cycles. Every cDNA molecule bore a tag from a template-switch adaptor containing 12 random nucleotides. MiXCR was run by TCRdb on the 5' RACE reads, yielding one entry per CDR3 protein. Among 1.5 million or so distinct CDR3 sequences listed, about 40% were seen once. V was pared by 2 bases and J by 4 bases, with 17 bases between. This CDR3 is 16 amino acids long. Germline CDR1 is MNHEY and CDR2 is SVGEGT. This clonotype was recorded a few times. Its specificity is not known. V and J are TRBV6-2 or TRBV6-3 and TRBJ1-2; D is uncertain. Specimen: blood. The receptor was isolated from a woman under 30 in good health. Here the CDR3 reads CASSYPIGFWGYGYTF. In DNA form, the CDR3 reads TGTGCCAGCAGTTACCCGATCGGGTTTTGGGGCTATGGCTACACCTTC.